The clone carrying this T cell receptor beta chain was counted a few times. What it binds is not known. TCRdb redid the calling of the reads with MiXCR, one entry per CDR3 protein. Among about 480,000 distinct CDR3 sequences listed, 30% to 40% were seen once. The data belong to a study of T cell repertoires in cytomegalovirus infection. Study results and limitations: HLA-C-restricted CMV clonotypes gave the most frequent clonotype in two of eight donors. Adding up the frequency of public TCR beta families identified people who carried CMV plus the relevant HLA.

The clonotype comes from a human donor in good health (CMV status not recorded). Some clones in this sample may be carry-over from other donors' samples. Sequences were derived from cultured PBMCs, sampled from culture after CMV antigen stimulation.

The CDR3 DNA reads TGTGCCAGCAGCCTAGTCCAGGGTTCTTGGTACGAGCAGTACTTC. Encoded protein: CASSLVQGSWYEQYF. The rearrangement links TRBV7-2 to TRBJ2-7, with D possibly matching TRBD1 (5 bases). Germline V lookup: CDR1 SGHTA, CDR2 FQGNSA. Trimming pared 5 bases from V and 4 bases from J, leaving 18 bases between. The CDR3 spans 15 residues.